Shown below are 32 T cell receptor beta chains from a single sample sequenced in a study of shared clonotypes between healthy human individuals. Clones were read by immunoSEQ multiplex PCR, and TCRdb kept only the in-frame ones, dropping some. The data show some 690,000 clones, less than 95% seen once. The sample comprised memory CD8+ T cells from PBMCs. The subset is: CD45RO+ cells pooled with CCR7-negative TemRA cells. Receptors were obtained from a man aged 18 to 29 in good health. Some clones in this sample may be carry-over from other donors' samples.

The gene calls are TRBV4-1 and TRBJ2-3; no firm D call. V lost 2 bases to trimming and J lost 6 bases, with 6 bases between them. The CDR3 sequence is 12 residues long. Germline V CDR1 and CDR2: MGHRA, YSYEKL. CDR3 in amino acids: CASSQQADTQYF. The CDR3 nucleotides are TGCGCCAGCAGCCAACAGGCTGATACGCAGTATTTT.

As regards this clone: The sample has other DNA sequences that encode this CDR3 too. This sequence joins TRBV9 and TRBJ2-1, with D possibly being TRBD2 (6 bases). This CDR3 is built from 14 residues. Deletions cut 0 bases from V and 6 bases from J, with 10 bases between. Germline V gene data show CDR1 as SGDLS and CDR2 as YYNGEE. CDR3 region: CASSVGRAGNEQFF. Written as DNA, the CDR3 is TGTGCCAGCAGCGTAGGGAGAGCGGGCAATGAGCAGTTCTTC.

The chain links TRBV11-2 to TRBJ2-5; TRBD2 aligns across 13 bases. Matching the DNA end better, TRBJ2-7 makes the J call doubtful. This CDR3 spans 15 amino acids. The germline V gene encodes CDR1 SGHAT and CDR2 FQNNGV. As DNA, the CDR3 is TGTGCCAGCAGCTGGGGACTAGCGGGATCGTACGAGCAGTACTTC. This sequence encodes CASSWGLAGSYEQYF.

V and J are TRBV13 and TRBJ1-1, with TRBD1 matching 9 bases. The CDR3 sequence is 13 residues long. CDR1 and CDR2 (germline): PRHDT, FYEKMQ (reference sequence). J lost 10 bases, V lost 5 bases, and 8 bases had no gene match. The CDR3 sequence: CASSGQGQGRAFF. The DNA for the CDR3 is TGTGCCAGCAGCGGGCAAGGACAGGGGCGAGCTTTCTTT.

The CDR3 reads CASSYRGYNEQFF. DNA for the CDR3: TGTGCCAGCAGCTACCGGGGCTACAATGAGCAGTTCTTC. This chain links TRBV11-2 with TRBJ2-1; tentatively, D is TRBD2 (5 bases). Trimming removed 4 bases at V and 3 bases at J, with 7 bases between. CDR1 is SGHAT and CDR2 is FQNNGV in the germline V gene. The CDR3 loop spans 13 amino acids.

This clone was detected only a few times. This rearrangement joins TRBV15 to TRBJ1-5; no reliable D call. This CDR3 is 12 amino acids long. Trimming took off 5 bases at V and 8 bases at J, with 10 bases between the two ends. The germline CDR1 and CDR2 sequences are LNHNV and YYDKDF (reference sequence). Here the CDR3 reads CATSGPEEPQHF. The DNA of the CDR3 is TGTGCCACCAGCGGGCCCGAGGAGCCCCAGCATTTT.

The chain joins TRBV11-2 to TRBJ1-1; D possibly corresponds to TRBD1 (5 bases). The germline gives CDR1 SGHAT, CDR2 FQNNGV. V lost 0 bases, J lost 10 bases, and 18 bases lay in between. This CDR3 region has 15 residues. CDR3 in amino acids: CASSLDHGRVAAAFF. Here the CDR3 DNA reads TGTGCCAGCAGCTTAGATCACGGCAGGGTGGCGGCAGCTTTCTTT.

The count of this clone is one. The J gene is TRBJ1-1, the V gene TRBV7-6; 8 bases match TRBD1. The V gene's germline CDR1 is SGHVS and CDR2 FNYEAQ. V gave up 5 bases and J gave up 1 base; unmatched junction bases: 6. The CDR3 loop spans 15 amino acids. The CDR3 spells CASSPTGARNTEAFF. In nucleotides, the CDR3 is TGTGCCAGCAGCCCGACAGGGGCAAGGAACACTGAAGCTTTCTTT.

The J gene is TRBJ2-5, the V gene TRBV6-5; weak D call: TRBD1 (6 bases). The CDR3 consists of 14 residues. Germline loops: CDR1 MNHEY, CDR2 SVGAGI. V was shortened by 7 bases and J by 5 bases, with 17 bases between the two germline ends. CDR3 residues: CASTIQQGRETQYF. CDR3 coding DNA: TGTGCCAGCACCATACAACAGGGACGGGAGACCCAGTACTTC.

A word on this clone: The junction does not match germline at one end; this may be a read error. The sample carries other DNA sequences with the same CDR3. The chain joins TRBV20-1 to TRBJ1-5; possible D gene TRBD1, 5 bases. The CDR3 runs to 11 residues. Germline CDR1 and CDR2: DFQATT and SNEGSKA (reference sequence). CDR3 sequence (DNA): TGCAGTGCCAGGGAGGATCAGCCCCAACATTTT. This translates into CSAREDQPQHF.

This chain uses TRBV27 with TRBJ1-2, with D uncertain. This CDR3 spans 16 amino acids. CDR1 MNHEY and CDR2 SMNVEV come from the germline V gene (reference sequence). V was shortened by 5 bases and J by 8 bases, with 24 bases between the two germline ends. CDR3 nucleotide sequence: TGTGCCAGCAGTCCCTACAGCGGCGTGAGAGTGAAGGGCTACACCTTC. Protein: CASSPYSGVRVKGYTF.

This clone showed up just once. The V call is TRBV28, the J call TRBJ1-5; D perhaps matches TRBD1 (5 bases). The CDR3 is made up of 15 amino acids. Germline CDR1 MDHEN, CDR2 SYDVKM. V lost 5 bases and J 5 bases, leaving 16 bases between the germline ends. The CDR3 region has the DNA TGTGCCAGCAGTCCCCCGGGACCGCCGTATCAGCCCCAGCATTTT. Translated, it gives CASSPPGPPYQPQHF.

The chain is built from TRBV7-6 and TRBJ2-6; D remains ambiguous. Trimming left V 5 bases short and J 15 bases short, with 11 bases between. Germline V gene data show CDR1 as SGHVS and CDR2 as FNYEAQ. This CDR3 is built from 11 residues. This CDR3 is CASSVGRGLTF. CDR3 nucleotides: TGTGCCAGCAGCGTAGGACGAGGCCTGACTTTC.

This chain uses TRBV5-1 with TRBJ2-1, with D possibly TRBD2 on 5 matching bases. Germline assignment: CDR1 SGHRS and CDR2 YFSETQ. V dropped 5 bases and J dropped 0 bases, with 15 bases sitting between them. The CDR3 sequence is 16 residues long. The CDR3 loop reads CASRFGLKSSYNEQFF. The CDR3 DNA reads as TGCGCCAGCAGATTCGGACTCAAGAGCTCCTACAATGAGCAGTTCTTC.

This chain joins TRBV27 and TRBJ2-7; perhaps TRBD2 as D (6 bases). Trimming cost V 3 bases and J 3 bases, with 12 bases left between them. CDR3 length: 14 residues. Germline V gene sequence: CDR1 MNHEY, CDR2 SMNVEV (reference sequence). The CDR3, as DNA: TGTGCCAGCAGTTTGGAGGGGCCACACTACGAGCAGTACTTC. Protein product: CASSLEGPHYEQYF.

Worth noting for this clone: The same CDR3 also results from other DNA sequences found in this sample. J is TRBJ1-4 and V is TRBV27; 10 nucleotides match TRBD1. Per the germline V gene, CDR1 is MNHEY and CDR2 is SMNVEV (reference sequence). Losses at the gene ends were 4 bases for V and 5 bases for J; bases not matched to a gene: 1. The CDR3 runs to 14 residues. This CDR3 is CASSWTGGNEKLFF. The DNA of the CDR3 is TGTGCCAGCAGTTGGACAGGGGGGAATGAAAAACTGTTTTTT.

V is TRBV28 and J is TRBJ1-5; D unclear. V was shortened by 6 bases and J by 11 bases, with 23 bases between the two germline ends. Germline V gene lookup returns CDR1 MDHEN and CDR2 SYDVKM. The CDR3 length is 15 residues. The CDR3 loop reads CASSNAGGSGPTQHF. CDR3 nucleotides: TGTGCCAGCAGCAATGCCGGAGGTAGTGGCCCGACCCAGCATTTT.

CDR3 amino acids: CASSFGAGSSYEQYF. CDR3 in DNA: TGTGCCAGCAGTTTTGGGGCCGGCTCGTCCTACGAGCAGTACTTC. This chain links TRBV27 with TRBJ2-7; D possibly corresponds to TRBD1 (5 bases). This CDR3 contains 15 residues. V lost 3 bases and J lost 1, with 13 bases in between. CDR1 and CDR2 (germline): MNHEY, SMNVEV (reference sequence).

CDR3 sequence (DNA): TGTGCCAGCGCCTACAGGGATCCCGGGGAGCTGTTTTTT. It specifies CASAYRDPGELFF. The genes are TRBV9 and TRBJ2-2; the D gene is possibly TRBD1 (6 bases). CDR1 is SGDLS, CDR2 YYNGEE, per germline. The CDR3 runs to 13 residues. V was trimmed by 7 bases and J by 6 bases, leaving 13 bases between them.

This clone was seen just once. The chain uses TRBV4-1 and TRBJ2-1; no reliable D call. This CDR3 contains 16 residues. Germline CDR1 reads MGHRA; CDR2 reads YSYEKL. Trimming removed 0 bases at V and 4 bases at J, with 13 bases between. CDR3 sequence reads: CASSQDKSVQYNEQFF. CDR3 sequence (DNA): TGCGCCAGCAGCCAAGATAAAAGCGTACAATACAATGAGCAGTTCTTC.

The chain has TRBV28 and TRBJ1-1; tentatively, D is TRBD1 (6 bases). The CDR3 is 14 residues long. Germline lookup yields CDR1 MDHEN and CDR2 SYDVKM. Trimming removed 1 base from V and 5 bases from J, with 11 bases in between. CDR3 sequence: CASSLSRGGTEAFF. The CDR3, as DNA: TGTGCCAGCAGTTTATCCAGGGGAGGTACTGAAGCTTTCTTT.

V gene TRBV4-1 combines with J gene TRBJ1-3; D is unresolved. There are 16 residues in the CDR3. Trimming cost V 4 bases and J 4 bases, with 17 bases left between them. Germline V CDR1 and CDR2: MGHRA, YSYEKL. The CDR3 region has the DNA TGCGCCAGCAGCCCGGTAAGGGCACTAGGGGGAAACACCATATATTTT. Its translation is CASSPVRALGGNTIYF.

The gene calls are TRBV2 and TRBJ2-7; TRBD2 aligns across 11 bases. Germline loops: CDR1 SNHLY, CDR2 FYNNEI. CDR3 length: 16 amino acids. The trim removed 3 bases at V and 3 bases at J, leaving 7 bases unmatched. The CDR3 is CASSDTSGRPIYEQYF. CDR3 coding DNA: TGTGCCAGCAGTGACACTAGCGGGAGACCTATCTACGAGCAGTACTTC.

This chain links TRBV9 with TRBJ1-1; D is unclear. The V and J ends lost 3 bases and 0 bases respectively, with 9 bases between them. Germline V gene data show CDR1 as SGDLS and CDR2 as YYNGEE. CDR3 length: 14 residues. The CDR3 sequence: CASSAALMNTEAFF. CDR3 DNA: TGTGCCAGCAGCGCGGCACTTATGAACACTGAAGCTTTCTTT.

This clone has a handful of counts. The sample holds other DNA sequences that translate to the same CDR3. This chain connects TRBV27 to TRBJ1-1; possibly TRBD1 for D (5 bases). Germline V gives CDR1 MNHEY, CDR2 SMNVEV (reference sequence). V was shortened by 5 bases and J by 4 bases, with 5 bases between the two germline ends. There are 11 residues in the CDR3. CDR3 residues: CASSQGTEAFF. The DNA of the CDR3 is TGTGCCAGCAGTCAGGGCACTGAAGCTTTCTTT.

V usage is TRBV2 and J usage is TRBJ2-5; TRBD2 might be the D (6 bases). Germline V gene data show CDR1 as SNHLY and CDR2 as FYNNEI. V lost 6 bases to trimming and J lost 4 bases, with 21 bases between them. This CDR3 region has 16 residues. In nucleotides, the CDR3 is TGTGCCAGCAGGGCGGCCCCGTACGGGGGAGGAGAGACCCAGTACTTC. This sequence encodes CASRAAPYGGGETQYF.

The CDR3 here is CASSLGGGTSSYEQYF. In nucleotides, the CDR3 is TGTGCCAGCAGCTTAGGAGGGGGGACCAGCTCCTACGAGCAGTACTTC. The rearrangement links TRBV11-2 to TRBJ2-7; D assignment may be TRBD1 or TRBD2 (6 bases each). V was pared by 1 base and J by 0 bases, with 13 bases between. Germline lookup yields CDR1 SGHAT and CDR2 FQNNGV. CDR3 length equals 16 residues.

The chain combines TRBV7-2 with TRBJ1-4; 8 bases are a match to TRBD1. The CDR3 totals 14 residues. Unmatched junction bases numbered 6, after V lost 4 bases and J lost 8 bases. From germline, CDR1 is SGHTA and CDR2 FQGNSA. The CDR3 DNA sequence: TGTGCCAGCAGCTCGCAGGGGGCGTGGGAAAAACTGTTTTTT. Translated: CASSSQGAWEKLFF. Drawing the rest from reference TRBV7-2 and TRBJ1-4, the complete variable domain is GAGVSQSPSNKVTEKGKDVELRCDPISGHTALYWYRQSLGQGLEFLIYFQGNSAPDKSGLPSDRFSAERTGGSVSTLTIQRTQQEDSAVYLCASSSQGAWEKLFFGSGTQLSVL.

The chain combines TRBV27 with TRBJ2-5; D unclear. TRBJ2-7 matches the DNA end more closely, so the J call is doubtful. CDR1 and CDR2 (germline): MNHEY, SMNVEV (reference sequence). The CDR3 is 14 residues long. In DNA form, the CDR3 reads TGTGCCAGCAGCAAACCGGGCCGCAACTACGAGCAGTACTTC. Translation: CASSKPGRNYEQYF.

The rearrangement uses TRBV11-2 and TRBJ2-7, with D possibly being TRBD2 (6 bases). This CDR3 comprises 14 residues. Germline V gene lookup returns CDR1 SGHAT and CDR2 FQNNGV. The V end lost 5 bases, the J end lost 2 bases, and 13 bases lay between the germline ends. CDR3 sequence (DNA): TGTGCCAGCAGCACCGGGACTGTAGCCTACGAGCAGTACTTC. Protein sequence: CASSTGTVAYEQYF.

The CDR3 DNA reads as TGTGCCAGCAGCCGGCGACCCCGACAGGGGGCCGGACCCTACGAGCAGTACTTC. Translation gives CASSRRPRQGAGPYEQYF. V gene TRBV7-9 combines with J gene TRBJ2-7; 10 bases match TRBD1. The CDR3 runs to 18 residues. V dropped 5 bases and J dropped 2; count of bases not matched to a gene: 15. The germline V gene encodes CDR1 SEHNR and CDR2 FQNEAQ (reference sequence).

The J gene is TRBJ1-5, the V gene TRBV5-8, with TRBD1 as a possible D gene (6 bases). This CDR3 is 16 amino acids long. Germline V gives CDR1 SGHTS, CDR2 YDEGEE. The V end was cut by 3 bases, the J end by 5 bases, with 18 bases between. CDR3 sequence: CASSSPPTGGDQPQHF. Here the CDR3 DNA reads TGTGCCAGCAGCTCACCCCCGACAGGAGGTGATCAGCCCCAGCATTTT.